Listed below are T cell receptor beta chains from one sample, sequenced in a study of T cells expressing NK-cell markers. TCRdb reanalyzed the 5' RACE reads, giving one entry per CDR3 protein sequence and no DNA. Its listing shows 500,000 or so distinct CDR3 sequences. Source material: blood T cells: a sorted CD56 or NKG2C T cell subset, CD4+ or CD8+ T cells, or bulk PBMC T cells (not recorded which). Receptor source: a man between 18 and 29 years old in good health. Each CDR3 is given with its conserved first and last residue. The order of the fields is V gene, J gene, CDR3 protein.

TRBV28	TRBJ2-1	CASIRPGSNEQFF
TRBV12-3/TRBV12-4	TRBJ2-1	CASSPYLGNEQFF
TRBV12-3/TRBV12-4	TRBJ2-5	CASSLALVPGGTQYF
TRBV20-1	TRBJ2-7	CSAAKLAGINYEQYF
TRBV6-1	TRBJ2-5	CASSPLTGVTETQYF
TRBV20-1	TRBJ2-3	CSARDRSLAGTDTQYF
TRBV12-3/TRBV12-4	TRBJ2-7	CASSFWLDNEQYF
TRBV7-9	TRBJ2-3	CASSPWAAGPSTDTQYF
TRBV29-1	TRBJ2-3	CSVVGVGRTDTQYF
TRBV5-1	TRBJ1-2	CASSSRTGGGGYTF
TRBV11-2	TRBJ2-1	CASSLVVGVANEQFF
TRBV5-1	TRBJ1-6	CASSLGPPNSPLHF
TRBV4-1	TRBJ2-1	CASSQGALRSYNEQFF
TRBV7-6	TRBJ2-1	CASSLGQGWFNEQFF
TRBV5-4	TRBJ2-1	CASSWTSGFLLTPSYNEQFF